This T cell receptor (beta chain) is from a study of T cells in Graves' hyperthyroidism and ophthalmopathy. Overall study findings and caveats: In simple terms, a model built on 13 V-J features told ophthalmopathy apart from stable hyperthyroidism.

The CDR3 sequence is 16 residues long. V gave up 7 bases and J gave up 5 bases; unmatched junction bases: 10. CDR1 is MNHEY, CDR2 SMNVEV, per germline (reference sequence). This clonotype has more than one count but fewer than ten. Its antigen is unidentified. RNA transcripts yielded amplified TCR beta CDR3 regions. The HTBI primer set was used in a first-round RT-PCR of the TCR CDR3. Each CDR3 protein gets one entry after TCRdb re-called the multiplex PCR reads with MiXCR. This sample has more than 300,000 distinct CDR3 sequences, with roughly 18% found just once. The origin of this receptor is a man between 18 and 29 years old with Graves' ophthalmopathy. The sequencing input was blood. The V call is TRBV27, the J call TRBJ1-4; 10 nucleotides match TRBD1. CDR3 in DNA: TGTGCCAGCACCCTTTACCCGGGACAGGGGAATGAAAAACTGTTTTTT. Its translation is CASTLYPGQGNEKLFF.